The entry below describes one T cell receptor (beta chain). Its antigen is unknown. Libraries were UMI-labeled 5' RACE TRB cDNA. Each CDR3 protein gets one entry in TCRdb, which reprocessed the 5' RACE reads and gives no DNA. The sample table includes approximately 48,000 distinct CDR3 sequences. This specimen belongs to a study of CXCR3-negative and CXCR3-positive naive CD8 T cells. Findings and limits, study-wide: TRB CDR3s were more hydrophobic in CXCR3-positive than in CXCR3-negative naive cells.

This CDR3 comprises 14 residues. Germline CDR1 is MDHEN and CDR2 is SYDVKM. This receptor was identified in a human donor in good health. Some clones in this sample may be carry-over from other donors' samples. The chain couples TRBV28 to TRBJ1-1; there is no DNA to check the TCRdb D call of TRBD1. Sequenced sample: naive CXCR3+ CD8+ T cells from blood. The subset denotes: CD45RO-CCR7+CD27+CD95- naive CD8+ T cells expressing CXCR3 (TNR3+). The CDR3 loop reads CASSLGQGFTEAFF.